This TCR beta chain was captured in a study of cytomegalovirus exposure and HLA in healthy donors. Study-wide findings and caveats: Later genetic work tied a missense DCLRE1C variant to beta-chain V and J trimming. Previous analysis showed most TCR beta V segments were productive about 87% or about 30% of the time. Judged likely to be a sequencing artifact was a cluster of highly shared sequence variants. Reportedly, a later analysis found an Asian-associated ancestry cluster had fewer N-insertions than the roughly 700-donor mean.

In the case of this clone: What it binds is not known.

Researchers ran the PCR with 60 Vbeta and 13 Jbeta primers. Only in-frame clones appear in the TCRdb table, and some are missing; sequencing was by immunoSEQ multiplex PCR. This table has approximately 150,000 clones, around 80% appearing once. CDR1 and CDR2 (germline): MNHEY, SVGAGI. This CDR3 contains 16 residues. V shed 2 bases and J shed 3 bases, with 16 bases lying between them. The sequence derives from a woman aged 60-75 years in good health and CMV-seropositive. The sequenced material came from PBMCs. The gene calls are TRBV6-5 and TRBJ1-2, with D possibly TRBD1 on 6 matching bases. In DNA, the CDR3 is TGTGCCAGCAGTTACGGCCTCGGGGGGCGCGACTATGGCTACACCTTC. Translating it yields CASSYGLGGRDYGYTF.